This T cell receptor (beta chain) was identified during a study of CD8+CD57+ T cells in acquired aplastic anemia. Study overall: The average for DNA from sorted CD4+ and CD8+ cells was about 3.3 ug.

Study-wide results and limits: The number of CD8+ CDR3 sequences shared by patients and controls was about 30. Controls and patients did not differ significantly in CD8+ Simpson's diversity.

CDR3 length equals 13 residues. The germline V gene has CDR1 SGDLS and CDR2 YYNGEE. Concerning this clonotype itself: The antigen is not known. A read error may produce the germline difference seen at one junction end.

Genomic DNA templated the TCR beta VDJ and CDR3 profiling. TCRdb passed the reads through MiXCR, listing each CDR3 protein once. Of a few hundred thousand distinct CDR3 sequences listed, less than 85% are singletons. By flow cytometry, patients selected for sequencing had shown an expansion of CD8+CD57+ cells. Every patient was diagnosed with severe acquired aplastic anemia. The sequence was collected from a human donor with aplastic anemia. The material sequenced was sorted CD4+, CD8+, or CD8+CD57+ T cells (not recorded which) from PBMCs. V usage is TRBV9 and J usage is TRBJ2-3; either TRBD1 or TRBD2 may supply D (6 bases each). The DNA for the CDR3 is TGTGCCAGCGGCGACGGGGGCACAGATGCGAAGGATTTT. Amino acid sequence: CASGDGGTDAKDF.